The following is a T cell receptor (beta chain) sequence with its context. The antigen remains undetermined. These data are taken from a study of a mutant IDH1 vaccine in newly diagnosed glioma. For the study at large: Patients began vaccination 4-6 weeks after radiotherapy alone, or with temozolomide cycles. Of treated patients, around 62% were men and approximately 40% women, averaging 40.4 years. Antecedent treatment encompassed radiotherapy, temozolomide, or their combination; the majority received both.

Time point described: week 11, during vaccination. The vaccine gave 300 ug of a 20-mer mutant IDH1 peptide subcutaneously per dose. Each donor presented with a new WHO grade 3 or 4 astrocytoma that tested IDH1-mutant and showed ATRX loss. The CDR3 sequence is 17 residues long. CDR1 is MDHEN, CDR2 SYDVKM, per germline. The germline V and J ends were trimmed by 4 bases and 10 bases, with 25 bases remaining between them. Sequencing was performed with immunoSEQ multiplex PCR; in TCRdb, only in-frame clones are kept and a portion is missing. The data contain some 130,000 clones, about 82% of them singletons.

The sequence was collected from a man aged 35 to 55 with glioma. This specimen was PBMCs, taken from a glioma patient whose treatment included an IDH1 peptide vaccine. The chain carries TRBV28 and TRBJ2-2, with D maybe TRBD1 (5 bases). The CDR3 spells CASSSPADGAPPEELFF. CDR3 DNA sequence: TGTGCCAGCAGTTCCCCTGCGGATGGGGCCCCCCCCGAGGAGCTGTTTTTT.